This T cell receptor beta chain was sequenced during a study of CD8 T cells in ankylosing spondylitis. The study, taken as a whole, reports: Ankylosing spondylitis blood appeared to be characterized by a TCR beta motif of several highly homologous variants.

Of note for this clonotype: As yet, its antigen is unknown.

V was pared by 2 bases and J by 2 bases, with 4 bases of the junction left unmatched. Germline loops: CDR1 MNHEY, CDR2 SVGAGI. This CDR3 has 15 amino acids. TCRdb reprocessed the 5' RACE reads via MiXCR and lists one record per CDR3 protein. The profile shows about 540,000 distinct CDR3 sequences, about 12% of them singletons. V is TRBV6-5 and J is TRBJ2-7, with TRBD1 identical over 9 bases. Sequencing was performed on blood, either unsorted or a sorted T cell fraction (not recorded which). This clonotype was sampled from a male donor with ankylosing spondylitis. In DNA form, the CDR3 reads TGTGCCAGCAGTTACGAGAGGGACAGGGCCTACGAGCAGTACTTC. Its translation: CASSYERDRAYEQYF.